Presented here are 12 T cell receptor beta chains from one specimen sequenced in a study of shared clonotypes between healthy human individuals. The protocol was immunoSEQ multiplex PCR, while the TCRdb copy is restricted to in-frame clones and leaves out a portion. Seen here are 1,500,000 or so clones, around 95% observed once, and the top ten hold approximately 1.2%. Sequenced sample: naive CD4+ T cells sorted from blood. The subset denotes: CD45RA+ positively selected. Receptor source: a man between 25 and 39 years old in good health.

This clone was observed a handful of times. The chain couples TRBV5-1 to TRBJ2-5; the match to TRBD2 covers 9 bases. Germline V CDR1 and CDR2: SGHRS, YFSETQ. V was clipped by 2 bases and J by 3 bases; unmatched bases: 11. This CDR3 contains 17 residues. CDR3 in DNA: TGCGCCAGCAGCTTTACCGGTGGGGCGGGAGGGAAAGAGACCCAGTACTTC. It codes for CASSFTGGAGGKETQYF.

Concerning this clone itself: The sample has other DNA sequences that encode this CDR3 too. CDR3 DNA sequence: TGCGCCAGCAGCTTTGGACTAGCGGATTACAATGAGCAGTTCTTC. Protein product: CASSFGLADYNEQFF. This chain uses TRBV5-1 with TRBJ2-1, with 10 bases fitting TRBD2. From germline, CDR1 is SGHRS and CDR2 YFSETQ. This CDR3 region has 15 residues. The junction had 3 bases not matched to a gene; V was cut back by 2 bases and J by 4 bases.

This clone was recorded only once. The chain uses TRBV18 and TRBJ2-1; 7 nucleotides align to TRBD2. J was trimmed by 8 bases and V by 3 bases; bases with no gene match: 13. The CDR3 is 16 residues long. Germline CDR1 KGHSH, CDR2 LQKENI. The CDR3, as DNA: TGTGCCAGCTCACCGCTGGCGGGAGAATCTCGCGATGAGCAGTTCTTC. This codes for CASSPLAGESRDEQFF.

V is TRBV7-9 and J is TRBJ2-3, with 10 nucleotides matching TRBD2. V was clipped by 5 bases and J by 2 bases; unmatched bases: 1. CDR3 length: 14 amino acids. Germline CDR1 reads SEHNR; CDR2 reads FQNEAQ (reference sequence). The CDR3 bases are TGTGCCAGCAGCGGACTAGCGGACACAGATACGCAGTATTTT. This codes for CASSGLADTDTQYF.

This chain links TRBV19 with TRBJ2-1; 8 bases agree with TRBD2. The trim removed 4 bases at V and 1 base at J, leaving 6 bases unmatched. This CDR3 is built from 16 residues. The germline gives CDR1 LNHDA, CDR2 SQIVND (reference sequence). In nucleotides, the CDR3 is TGTGCCAGTAGTAGGATAACTAGCGGTTCCTACAATGAGCAGTTCTTC. Its translation is CASSRITSGSYNEQFF. The full variable domain, in which reference TRBV19 and TRBJ2-1 provide the parts outside the CDR3, is DGGITQSPKYLFRKEGQNVTLSCEQNLNHDAMYWYRQDPGQGLRLIYYSQIVNDFQKGDIAEGYSVSREKKESFPLTVTSAQKNPTAFYLCASSRITSGSYNEQFFGPGTRLTVL.

V usage is TRBV14 and J usage is TRBJ2-1; D is ambiguous. V dropped 0 bases and J dropped 4 bases, with 7 bases sitting between them. CDR3 length equals 14 residues. Germline V CDR1 and CDR2: SGHDN, FVKESK. CDR3 protein: CASSQDSEYNEQFF. As DNA, the CDR3 is TGTGCCAGCAGCCAAGACTCGGAATACAATGAGCAGTTCTTC. Supplemented by reference TRBV14 and TRBJ2-1, the full variable domain reads EAGVTQFPSHSVIEKGQTVTLRCDPISGHDNLYWYRRVMGKEIKFLLHFVKESKQDESGMPNNRFLAERTGGTYSTLKVQPAELEDSGVYFCASSQDSEYNEQFFGPGTRLTVL.

This rearrangement joins TRBV6-1 to TRBJ2-7, with TRBD1 matching 7 bases. CDR1 is MNHNS and CDR2 is SASEGT in the germline V gene. The length of the CDR3 is 15 residues. Germline trimming cut 6 bases from V and 4 bases from J; bases unmatched to any gene: 12. CDR3 sequence (DNA): TGTGCCAGCAGCGAGACTTTGACAGGGCTGTACGAGCAGTACTTC. It yields the protein CASSETLTGLYEQYF.

V gene TRBV29-1 combines with J gene TRBJ2-1, with D perhaps TRBD2 (7 bases). V was clipped by 7 bases and J by 0 bases, with 19 bases between them. CDR1 is SQVTM and CDR2 is ANQGSEA in the germline V gene. The CDR3 has 16 residues. CDR3 in DNA: TGCAGCGCCGGTCCCGCGGGGGCTAGCTCCTACAATGAGCAGTTCTTC. Protein product: CSAGPAGASSYNEQFF.

The chain employs TRBV27 and TRBJ2-7; TRBD2 aligns across 8 bases. In germline, CDR1 is MNHEY, CDR2 SMNVEV (reference sequence). The V segment lost 5 bases and the J segment 0 bases; nucleotides outside the gene matches: 6. The CDR3 covers 15 residues. CDR3 sequence reads: CASSPIAGFSYEQYF. CDR3 nucleotides: TGTGCCAGCAGTCCGATAGCGGGATTCTCCTACGAGCAGTACTTC.

The genes are TRBV5-6 and TRBJ1-5, with TRBD1 as a possible D gene (6 bases). This CDR3 has 16 amino acids. CDR1 is SGHDT, CDR2 YYEEEE, per germline. Trimming pared 4 bases from V and 5 bases from J, leaving 19 bases between. The CDR3 DNA is TGTGCCAGCAGCAACAACCTCCTGGGGGCCGATCAGCCCCAGCATTTT. Translated: CASSNNLLGADQPQHF. The variable domain in full, with the rest retrieved from reference TRBV5-6 and TRBJ1-5, is DAGVTQSPTHLIKTRGQQVTLRCSPKSGHDTVSWYQQALGQGPQFIFQYYEEEERQRGNFPDRFSGHQFPNYSSELNVNALLLGDSALYLCASSNNLLGADQPQHFGDGTRLSIL.

The chain couples TRBV13 to TRBJ2-7; TRBD2 agrees at 8 bases. The CDR3 extends over 15 amino acids. The germline CDR1 and CDR2 sequences are PRHDT and FYEKMQ (reference sequence). The ends lost 2 bases at V and 6 bases at J; junction bases unmatched: 9. DNA for the CDR3: TGTGCCAGCAGCTTAACGCTAGCGGGTACCCGCGAGCAGTACTTC. Its protein product is CASSLTLAGTREQYF.

The chain carries TRBV7-6 and TRBJ2-1; D not resolved. From germline, CDR1 is SGHVS and CDR2 FNYEAQ. The V and J ends lost 2 bases and 1 base respectively, with 6 bases between them. The CDR3 loop spans 14 amino acids. Here the CDR3 reads CASSLQTSYNEQFF. The CDR3 DNA sequence: TGTGCCAGCAGCTTACAGACGTCCTACAATGAGCAGTTCTTC.